This T cell receptor (beta chain) was identified during a study of Tregs in tolerant kidney transplant recipients. On the study more broadly: Mixed chimerism was transient after nonmyeloablative marrow transplants from related graft donors.

Thawed PBMCs were rested overnight at 37°C with 200 to 250 IU/ml IL-2 before regulatory T cell sorting. The CDR3 loop spans 14 amino acids. Germline trimming cut 6 bases from V and 0 bases from J; bases unmatched to any gene: 5. Germline-derived CDR1 and CDR2 are SGHTA and FQGNSA. Libraries were prepared by immunoSEQ multiplex PCR; TCRdb keeps only in-frame clonotypes and omits some of them. The sample has roughly 80,000 clones, about 91% seen once; the top ten hold 0.34%. This rearrangement joins TRBV7-2 to TRBJ2-7; 7 nucleotides match TRBD1. The TCR comes from a human donor who received a combined kidney and bone marrow transplant. The material sequenced was Tregs from blood, taken before the transplant. This chain's CDR3 is CASSLQGISYEQYF. The CDR3 region has the DNA TGTGCCAGCAGTTTACAGGGGATCTCCTACGAGCAGTACTTC.